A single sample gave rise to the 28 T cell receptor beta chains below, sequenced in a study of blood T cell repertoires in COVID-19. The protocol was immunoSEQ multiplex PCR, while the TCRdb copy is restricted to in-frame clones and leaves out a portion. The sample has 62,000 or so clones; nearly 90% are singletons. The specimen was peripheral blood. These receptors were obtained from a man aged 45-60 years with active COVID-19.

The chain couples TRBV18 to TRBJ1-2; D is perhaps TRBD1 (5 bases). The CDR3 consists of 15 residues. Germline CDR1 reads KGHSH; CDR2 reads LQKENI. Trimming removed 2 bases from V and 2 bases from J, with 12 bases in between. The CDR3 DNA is TGTGCCAGCTCACCAAATCAGGAGGGGAACTATGGCTACACCTTC. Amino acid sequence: CASSPNQEGNYGYTF.

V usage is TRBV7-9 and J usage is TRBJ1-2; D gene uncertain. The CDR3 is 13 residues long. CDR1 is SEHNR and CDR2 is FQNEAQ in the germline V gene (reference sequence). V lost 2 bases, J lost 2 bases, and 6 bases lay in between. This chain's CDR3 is CASSLLRNYGYTF. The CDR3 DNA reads TGTGCCAGCAGCTTATTACGGAACTATGGCTACACCTTC. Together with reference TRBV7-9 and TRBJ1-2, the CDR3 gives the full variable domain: DTGVSQNPRHKITKRGQNVTFRCDPISEHNRLYWYRQTLGQGPEFLTYFQNEAQLEKSRLLSDRFSAERPKGSFSTLEIQRTEQGDSAMYLCASSLLRNYGYTFGSGTRLTVV.

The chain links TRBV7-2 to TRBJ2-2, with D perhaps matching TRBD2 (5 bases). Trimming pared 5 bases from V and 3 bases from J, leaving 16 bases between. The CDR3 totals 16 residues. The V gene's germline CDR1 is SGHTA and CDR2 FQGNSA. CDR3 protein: CASSPSRGSDTGELFF. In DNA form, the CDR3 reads TGTGCCAGCAGCCCCTCGCGAGGGTCCGACACCGGGGAGCTGTTTTTT.

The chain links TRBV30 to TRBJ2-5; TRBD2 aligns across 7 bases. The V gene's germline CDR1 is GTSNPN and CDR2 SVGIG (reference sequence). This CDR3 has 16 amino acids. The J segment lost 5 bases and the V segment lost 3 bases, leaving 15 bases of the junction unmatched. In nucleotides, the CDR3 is TGTGCCTGGAGGTGGAGCGGGGAAAGTCTCGGGGAGACCCAGTACTTC. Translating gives CAWRWSGESLGETQYF.

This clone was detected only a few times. Written as DNA, the CDR3 is TGTGCCAGCAGACCCGCCCTCTCGGGGGCAGATACGCAGTATTTT. It encodes CASRPALSGADTQYF. The chain is built from TRBV6-5 and TRBJ2-3; D is perhaps TRBD2 (6 bases). The length of the CDR3 is 15 residues. The V end lost 6 bases, the J end lost 4 bases, and 17 bases lay between the germline ends. Germline CDR1 is MNHEY and CDR2 is SVGAGI.

The CDR3 loop is CASSRTGGNTIYF. In DNA form, the CDR3 reads TGTGCCAGTAGTCGGACAGGGGGAAACACCATATATTTT. V usage is TRBV19 and J usage is TRBJ1-3; 8 nucleotides match TRBD1. V trimming: 5 bases; J trimming: 4 bases; junction bases outside the gene matches: 1. In germline, CDR1 is LNHDA, CDR2 SQIVND (reference sequence). CDR3 length equals 13 residues. The full variable domain, with the rest looked up from reference TRBV19 and TRBJ1-3, is DGGITQSPKYLFRKEGQNVTLSCEQNLNHDAMYWYRQDPGQGLRLIYYSQIVNDFQKGDIAEGYSVSREKKESFPLTVTSAQKNPTAFYLCASSRTGGNTIYFGEGSWLTVV.

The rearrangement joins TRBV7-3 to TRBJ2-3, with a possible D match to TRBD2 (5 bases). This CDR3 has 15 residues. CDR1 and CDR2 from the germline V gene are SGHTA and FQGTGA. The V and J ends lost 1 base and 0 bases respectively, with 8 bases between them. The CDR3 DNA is TGTGCCAGCAGCTTAATCAGCGGCAGCACAGATACGCAGTATTTT. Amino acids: CASSLISGSTDTQYF.

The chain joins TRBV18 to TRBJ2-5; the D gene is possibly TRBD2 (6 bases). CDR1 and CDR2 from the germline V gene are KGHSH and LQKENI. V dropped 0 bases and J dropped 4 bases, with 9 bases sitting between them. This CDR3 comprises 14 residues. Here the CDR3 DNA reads TGTGCCAGCTCACCACCGCTGGGGGGAGAGACCCAGTACTTC. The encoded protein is CASSPPLGGETQYF.

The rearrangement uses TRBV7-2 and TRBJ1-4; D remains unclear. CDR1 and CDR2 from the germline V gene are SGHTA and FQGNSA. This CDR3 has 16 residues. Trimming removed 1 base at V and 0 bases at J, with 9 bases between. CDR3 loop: CASSLGLGATNEKLFF. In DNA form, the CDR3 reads TGTGCCAGCAGCTTAGGACTCGGTGCAACTAATGAAAAACTGTTTTTT.

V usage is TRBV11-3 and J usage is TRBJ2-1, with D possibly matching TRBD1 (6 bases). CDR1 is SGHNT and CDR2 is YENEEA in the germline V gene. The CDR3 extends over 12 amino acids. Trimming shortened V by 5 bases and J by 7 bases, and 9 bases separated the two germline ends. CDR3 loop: CASSGRGNEQFF. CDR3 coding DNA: TGTGCCAGCAGCGGAAGGGGGAATGAGCAGTTCTTC.

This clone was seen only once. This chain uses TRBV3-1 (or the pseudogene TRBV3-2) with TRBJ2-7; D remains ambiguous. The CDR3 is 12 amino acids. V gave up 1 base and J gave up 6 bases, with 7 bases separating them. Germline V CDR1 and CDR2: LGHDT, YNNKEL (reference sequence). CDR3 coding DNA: TGTGCCAGCAGCCAAGTTATCGGCGAGCAGTACTTC. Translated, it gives CASSQVIGEQYF.

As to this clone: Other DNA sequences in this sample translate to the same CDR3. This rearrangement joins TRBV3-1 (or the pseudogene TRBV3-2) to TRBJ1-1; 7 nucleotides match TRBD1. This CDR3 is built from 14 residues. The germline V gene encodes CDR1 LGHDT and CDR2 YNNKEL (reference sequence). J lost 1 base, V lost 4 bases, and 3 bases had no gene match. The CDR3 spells CASSRGTANTEAFF. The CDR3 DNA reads TGTGCCAGCAGCCGCGGGACAGCGAACACTGAAGCTTTCTTT.

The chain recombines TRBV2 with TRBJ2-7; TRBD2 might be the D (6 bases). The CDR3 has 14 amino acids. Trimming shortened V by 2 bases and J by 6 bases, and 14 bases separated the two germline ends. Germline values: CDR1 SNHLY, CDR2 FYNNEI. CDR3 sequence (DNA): TGTGCCAGCAGTGAAAACAGGCCCGGGGGCGAGCAGTACTTC. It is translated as CASSENRPGGEQYF. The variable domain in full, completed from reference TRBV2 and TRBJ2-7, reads EPEVTQTPSHQVTQMGQEVILRCVPISNHLYFYWYRQILGQKVEFLVSFYNNEISEKSEIFDDQFSVERPDGSNFTLKIRSTKLEDSAMYFCASSENRPGGEQYFGPGTRLTVT.

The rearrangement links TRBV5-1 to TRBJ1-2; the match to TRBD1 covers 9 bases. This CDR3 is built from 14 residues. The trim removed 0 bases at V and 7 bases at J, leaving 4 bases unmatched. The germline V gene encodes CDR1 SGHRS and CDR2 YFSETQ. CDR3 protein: CASSLEGTGPGYTF. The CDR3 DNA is TGCGCCAGCAGCTTGGAAGGGACAGGGCCTGGCTACACCTTC.

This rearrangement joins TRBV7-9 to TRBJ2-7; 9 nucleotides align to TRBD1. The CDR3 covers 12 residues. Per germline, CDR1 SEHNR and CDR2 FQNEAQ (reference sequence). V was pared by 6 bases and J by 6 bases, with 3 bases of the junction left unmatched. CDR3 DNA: TGTGCCAGCAGATCGACAGGGGGCGAGCAGTACTTC. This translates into CASRSTGGEQYF.

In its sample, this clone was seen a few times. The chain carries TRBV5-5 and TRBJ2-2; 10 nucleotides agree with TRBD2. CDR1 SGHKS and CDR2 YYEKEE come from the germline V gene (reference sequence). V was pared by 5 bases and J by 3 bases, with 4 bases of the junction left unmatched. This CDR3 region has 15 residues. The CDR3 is CASRSGGADTGELFF. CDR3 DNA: TGTGCCAGCAGGAGCGGGGGGGCCGACACCGGGGAGCTGTTTTTT. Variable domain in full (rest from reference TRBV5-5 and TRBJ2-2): DAGVTQSPTHLIKTRGQQVTLRCSPISGHKSVSWYQQVLGQGPQFIFQYYEKEERGRGNFPDRFSARQFPNYSSELNVNALLLGDSALYLCASRSGGADTGELFFGEGSRLTVL.

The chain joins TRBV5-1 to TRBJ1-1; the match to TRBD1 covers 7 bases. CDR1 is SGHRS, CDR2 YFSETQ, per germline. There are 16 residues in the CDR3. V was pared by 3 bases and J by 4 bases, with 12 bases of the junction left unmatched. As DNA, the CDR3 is TGCGCCAGCAGCTCGGGACAGACAAATGGTGGCACTGAAGCTTTCTTT. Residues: CASSSGQTNGGTEAFF.

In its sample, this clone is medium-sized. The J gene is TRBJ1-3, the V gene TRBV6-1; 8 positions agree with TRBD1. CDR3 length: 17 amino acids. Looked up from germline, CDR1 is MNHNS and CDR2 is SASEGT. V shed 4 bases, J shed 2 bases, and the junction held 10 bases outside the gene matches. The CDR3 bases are TGTGCCAGCAGTGCCTGGACAGGGAAGGTGCCTGGAAACACCATATATTTT. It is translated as CASSAWTGKVPGNTIYF.

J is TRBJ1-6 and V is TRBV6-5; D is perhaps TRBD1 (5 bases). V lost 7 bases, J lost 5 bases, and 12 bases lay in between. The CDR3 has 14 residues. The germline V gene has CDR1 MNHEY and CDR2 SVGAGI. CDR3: CASNPPGNNSPLHF. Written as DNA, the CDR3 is TGTGCCAGCAATCCGCCAGGGAATAATTCACCCCTCCACTTT.

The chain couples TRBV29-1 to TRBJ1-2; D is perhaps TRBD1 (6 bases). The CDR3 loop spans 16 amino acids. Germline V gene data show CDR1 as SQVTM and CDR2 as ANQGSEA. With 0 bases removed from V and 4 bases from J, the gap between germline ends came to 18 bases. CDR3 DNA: TGCAGCGTTGAAGATCGCACACGACAGGACTTCTATGGCTACACCTTC. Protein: CSVEDRTRQDFYGYTF.

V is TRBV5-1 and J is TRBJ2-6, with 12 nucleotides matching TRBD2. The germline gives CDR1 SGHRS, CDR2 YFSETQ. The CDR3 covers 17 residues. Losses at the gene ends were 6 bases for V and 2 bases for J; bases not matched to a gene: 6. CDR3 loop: CASNTLAGGTGANVLTF. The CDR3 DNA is TGCGCCAGCAACACACTAGCGGGGGGAACTGGGGCCAACGTCCTGACTTTC.

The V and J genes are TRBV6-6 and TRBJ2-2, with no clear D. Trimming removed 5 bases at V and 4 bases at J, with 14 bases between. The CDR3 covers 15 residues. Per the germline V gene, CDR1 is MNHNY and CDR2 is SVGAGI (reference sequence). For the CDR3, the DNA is TGTGCCAGCAGTACCTCCTGGCGGAGCACCGGGGAGCTGTTTTTT. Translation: CASSTSWRSTGELFF.

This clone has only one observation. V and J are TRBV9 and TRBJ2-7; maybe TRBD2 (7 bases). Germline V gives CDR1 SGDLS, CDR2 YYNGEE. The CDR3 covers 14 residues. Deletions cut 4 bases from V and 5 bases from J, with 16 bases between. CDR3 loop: CASSRGGLLDEQYF. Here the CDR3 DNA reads TGTGCCAGCAGCCGCGGGGGCCTGCTCGACGAGCAGTACTTC.

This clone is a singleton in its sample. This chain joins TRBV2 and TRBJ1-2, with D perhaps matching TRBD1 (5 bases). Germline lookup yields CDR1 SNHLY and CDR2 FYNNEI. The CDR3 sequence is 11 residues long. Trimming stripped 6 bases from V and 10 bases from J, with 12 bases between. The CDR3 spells CASRYQGNYTF. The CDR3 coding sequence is TGTGCCAGCAGATACCAGGGAAACTACACCTTC.

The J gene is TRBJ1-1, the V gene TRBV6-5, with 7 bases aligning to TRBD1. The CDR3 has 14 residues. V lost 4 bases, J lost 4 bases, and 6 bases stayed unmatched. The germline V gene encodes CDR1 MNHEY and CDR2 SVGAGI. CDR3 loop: CASSSPGGATEAFF. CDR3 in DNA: TGTGCCAGCAGTTCCCCAGGGGGTGCCACTGAAGCTTTCTTT.

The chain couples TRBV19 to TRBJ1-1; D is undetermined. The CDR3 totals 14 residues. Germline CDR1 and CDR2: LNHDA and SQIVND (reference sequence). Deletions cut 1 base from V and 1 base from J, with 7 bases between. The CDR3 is CASSIADTNTEAFF. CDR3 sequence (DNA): TGTGCCAGTAGTATAGCTGACACGAACACTGAAGCTTTCTTT. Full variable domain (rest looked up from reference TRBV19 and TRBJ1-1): DGGITQSPKYLFRKEGQNVTLSCEQNLNHDAMYWYRQDPGQGLRLIYYSQIVNDFQKGDIAEGYSVSREKKESFPLTVTSAQKNPTAFYLCASSIADTNTEAFFGQGTRLTVV.

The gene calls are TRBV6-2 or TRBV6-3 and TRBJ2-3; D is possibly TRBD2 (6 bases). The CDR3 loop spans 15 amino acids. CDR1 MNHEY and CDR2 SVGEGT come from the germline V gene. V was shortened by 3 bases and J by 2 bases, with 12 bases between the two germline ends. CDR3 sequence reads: CASSYSGGATDTQYF. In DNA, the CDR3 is TGTGCCAGCAGTTATAGTGGCGGGGCCACAGATACGCAGTATTTT.

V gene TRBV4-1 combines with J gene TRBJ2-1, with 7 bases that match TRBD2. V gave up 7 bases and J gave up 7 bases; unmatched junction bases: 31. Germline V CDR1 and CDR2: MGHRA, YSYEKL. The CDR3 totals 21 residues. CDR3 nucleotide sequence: TGCGCCAGCACCCGCTTGACGGGACTATATTCTGGGTCGGTTTCGGAGAATGAGCAGTTCTTC. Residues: CASTRLTGLYSGSVSENEQFF.